Described below is a single T cell receptor beta chain sequence and its context. V was shortened by 1 base and J by 5 bases, with 6 bases between the two germline ends. Germline-derived CDR1 and CDR2 are LGHNT and FRNRAP. CDR3 length: 13 residues. This specimen belongs to a study of CD8+ T cells in alopecia areata. Sequencing used cDNA as its template, made by extracting RNA and reverse transcribing it. Some clones are missing from TCRdb's copy, which holds only in-frame ones; the method was immunoSEQ multiplex PCR. The sample holds around 160,000 clones; approximately 87% are singletons and the top ten take less than 15%.

The V gene is TRBV12-5, the J gene TRBJ2-1; the D gene is possibly TRBD1 (5 bases). The receptor was derived from a human donor with alopecia areata. The specimen was CD8+ T cells sorted from blood, collected at week 0. CDR3 coding DNA: TGTGCTAGTGGTTTGGCAGGGAACAATGAGCAGTTCTTC. Its protein is CASGLAGNNEQFF.